The following is a TCR beta chain sequence with its context. This receptor's antigen is unknown. No base qualities exist here, and no much larger clone lies one base off it. Trimming takes 6 bases from V and 10 bases from J, and the germline ends sit 18 bases apart. Sequences DFQATT (CDR1) and SNEGSKA (CDR2) are obtained from the germline V gene (reference sequence). From cysteine to phenylalanine, the CDR3 is 12 amino acids long. The retained sequence is limited to the CDR3, 36 bases, with the frame set at the first base. These data come from a study (dated by TCRdb to the mid-2010s). Receptors were amplified or captured by RT-PCR. TCRdb records Illumina MiSeq as the sequencer. TCRdb's own reprocessing of the public reads used fastp at Q25 and MiXCR and kept productive beta chains. Each record represents a unique CDR3 protein, reported with the most common genes and DNA among its rows. The sample yields about 680,000 distinct CDR3 sequences; approximately 15% were counted once. Roughly 3.9% of the sample belongs to the ten largest clones.

Sequencing was done on a sample of memory CD4+ T cells from blood. This sequence uses TRBV20-1 and TRBJ1-1, with no reliable assignment of the D segment. This TCR was sampled from a female donor in good health, serving as a healthy control. CDR3 sequence: CSAESIGPGAFF. The nucleotides read TGCAGTGCCGAGAGCATAGGCCCTGGAGCTTTCTTT.